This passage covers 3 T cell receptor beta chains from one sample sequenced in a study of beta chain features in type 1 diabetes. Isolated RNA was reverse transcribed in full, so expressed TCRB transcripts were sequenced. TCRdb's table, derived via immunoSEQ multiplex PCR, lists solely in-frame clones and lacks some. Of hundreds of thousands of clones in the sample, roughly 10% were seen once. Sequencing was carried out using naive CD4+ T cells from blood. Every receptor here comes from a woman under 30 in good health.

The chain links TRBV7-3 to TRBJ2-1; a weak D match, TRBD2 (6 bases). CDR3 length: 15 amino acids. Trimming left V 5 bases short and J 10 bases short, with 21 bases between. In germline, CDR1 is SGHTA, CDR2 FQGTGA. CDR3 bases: TGTGCCAGCAGCCCAAGACTAGGTCGGCGTATGGAGCAGTTCTTC. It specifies CASSPRLGRRMEQFF. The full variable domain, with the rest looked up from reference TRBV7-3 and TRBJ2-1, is GAGVSQTPSNKVTEKGKYVELRCDPISGHTALYWYRQSLGQGPEFLIYFQGTGAADDSGLPNDRFFAVRPEGSVSTLKIQRTERGDSAVYLCASSPRLGRRMEQFFGPGTRLTVL.

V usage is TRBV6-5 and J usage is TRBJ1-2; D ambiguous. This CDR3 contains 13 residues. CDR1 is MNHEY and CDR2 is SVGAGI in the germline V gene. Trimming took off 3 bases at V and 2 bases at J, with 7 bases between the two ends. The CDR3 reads CASSYMGNYGYTF. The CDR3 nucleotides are TGTGCCAGCAGTTATATGGGCAACTATGGCTACACCTTC.

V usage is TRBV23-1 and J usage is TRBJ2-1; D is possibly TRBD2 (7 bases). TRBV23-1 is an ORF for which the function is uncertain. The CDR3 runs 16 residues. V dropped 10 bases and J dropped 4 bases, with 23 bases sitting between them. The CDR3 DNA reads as TGCGCCAAAATCCGGGGGGCCGATAGCCCATACAATGAGCAGTTCTTC. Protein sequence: CAKIRGADSPYNEQFF.